This TCR beta chain was profiled in a study of vaccination and CD4 T cells after COVID-19. Study summary: Post-COVID specimens were obtained a median around 92 days after diagnosis (range 35 to 161). Broader study findings: Among reactive clones from convalescent patients, a median approximately 86% appeared only post-vaccination.

Germline CDR1 reads DFQATT; CDR2 reads SNEGSKA (reference sequence). Deletions cut 6 bases from V and 1 base from J, with 12 bases between. The CDR3 spans 13 residues. Treatment: roughly 10-day PBMC culture with coronavirus spike peptide pools or control peptides (ViraFEST assay). Notes on this clonotype: What it recognizes is unknown.

The Oncomine TCR Beta short-read assay generated sequence data from the DNA of cultured CD4+ T cells. TCRdb processed the PCR reads anew with MiXCR; each CDR3 protein has one entry. There are thousands of distinct CDR3 sequences in the sample; roughly 57% occur only once, and 34% lies in the top ten. This sequence originates from a human donor who had recovered from COVID-19. Input material: CD4+ T cells from blood, cultured in vitro. The chain combines TRBV20-1 with TRBJ2-5, with a weak D call TRBD2 (5 bases). The CDR3 bases are TGCAGTGCAGAGGGCTTGCTCCAAGAGACCCAGTACTTC. This translates into CSAEGLLQETQYF.